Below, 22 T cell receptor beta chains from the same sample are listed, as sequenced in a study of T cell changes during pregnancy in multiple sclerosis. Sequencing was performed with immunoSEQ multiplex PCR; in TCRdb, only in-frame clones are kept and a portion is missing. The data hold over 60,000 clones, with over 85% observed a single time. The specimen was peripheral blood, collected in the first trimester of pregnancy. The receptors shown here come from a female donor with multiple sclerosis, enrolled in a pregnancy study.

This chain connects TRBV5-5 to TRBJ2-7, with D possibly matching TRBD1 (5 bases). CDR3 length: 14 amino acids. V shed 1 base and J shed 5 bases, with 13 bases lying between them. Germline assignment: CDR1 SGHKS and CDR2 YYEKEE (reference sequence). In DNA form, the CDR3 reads TGTGCCAGCAGCTTGAGGGCAGGGCACCACGAGCAGTACTTC. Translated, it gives CASSLRAGHHEQYF.

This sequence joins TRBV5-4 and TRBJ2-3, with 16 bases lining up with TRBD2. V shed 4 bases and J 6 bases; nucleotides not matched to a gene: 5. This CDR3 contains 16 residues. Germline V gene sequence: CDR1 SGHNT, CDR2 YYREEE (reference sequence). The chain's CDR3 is CASSTGLAGGPDTQYF. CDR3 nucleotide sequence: TGTGCCAGCAGCACGGGACTAGCGGGAGGGCCTGATACGCAGTATTTT.

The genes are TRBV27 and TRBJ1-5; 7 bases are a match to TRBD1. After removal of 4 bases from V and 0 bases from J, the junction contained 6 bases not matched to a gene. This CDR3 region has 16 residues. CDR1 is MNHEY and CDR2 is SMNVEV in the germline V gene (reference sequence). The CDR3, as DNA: TGTGCCAGCAGTTCGCGGGACAGACTTAGCAATCAGCCCCAGCATTTT. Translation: CASSSRDRLSNQPQHF.

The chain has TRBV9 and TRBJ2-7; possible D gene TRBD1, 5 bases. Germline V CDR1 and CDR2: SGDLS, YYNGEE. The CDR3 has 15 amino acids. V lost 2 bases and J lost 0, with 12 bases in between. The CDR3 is CASSVGQGISYEQYF. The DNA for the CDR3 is TGTGCCAGCAGCGTGGGGCAGGGAATCTCCTACGAGCAGTACTTC.

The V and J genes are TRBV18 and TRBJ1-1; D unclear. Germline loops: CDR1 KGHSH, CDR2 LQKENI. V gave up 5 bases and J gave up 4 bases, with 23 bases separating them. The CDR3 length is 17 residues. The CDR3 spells CASSIRSEDVTGTEAFF. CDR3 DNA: TGTGCCAGCTCAATAAGGTCCGAAGACGTGACGGGCACTGAAGCTTTCTTT.

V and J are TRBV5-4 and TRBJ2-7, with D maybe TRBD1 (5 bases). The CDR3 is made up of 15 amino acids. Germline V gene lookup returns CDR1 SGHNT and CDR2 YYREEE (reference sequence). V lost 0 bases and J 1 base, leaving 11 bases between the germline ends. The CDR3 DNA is TGTGCCAGCAGCTTGGACAGGTCAAATTCCTACGAGCAGTACTTC. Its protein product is CASSLDRSNSYEQYF.

In DNA form, the CDR3 reads TGTGCCTGGAGTTCAGTTTCGCAGAATGAGCAGTTCTTC. It encodes CAWSSVSQNEQFF. V and J are TRBV30 and TRBJ2-1, with D unresolved. The V gene lost 2 bases and the J gene lost 7 bases, with 12 bases spanning the gap. The CDR3 totals 13 residues. Germline assignment: CDR1 GTSNPN and CDR2 SVGIG (reference sequence). The full variable domain, in which reference TRBV30 and TRBJ2-1 provide the parts outside the CDR3, is SQTIHQWPATLVQPVGSPLSLECTVEGTSNPNLYWYRQAAGRGLQLLFYSVGIGQISSEVPQNLSASRPQDRQFILSSKKLLLSDSGFYLCAWSSVSQNEQFFGPGTRLTVL.

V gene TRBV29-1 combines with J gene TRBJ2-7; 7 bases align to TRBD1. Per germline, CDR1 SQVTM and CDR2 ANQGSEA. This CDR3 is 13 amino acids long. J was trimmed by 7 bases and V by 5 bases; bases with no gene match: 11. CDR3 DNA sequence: TGCAGCGTTTCCATTCCCGGGACAGCAGAGCAGTACTTC. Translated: CSVSIPGTAEQYF.

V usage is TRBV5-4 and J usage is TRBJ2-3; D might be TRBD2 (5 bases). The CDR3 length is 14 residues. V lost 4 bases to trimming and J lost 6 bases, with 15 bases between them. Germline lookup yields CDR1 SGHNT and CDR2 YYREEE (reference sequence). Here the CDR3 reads CASSLRSRGDTQYF. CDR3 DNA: TGTGCCAGCAGCCTCCGATCACGAGGGGATACGCAGTATTTT.

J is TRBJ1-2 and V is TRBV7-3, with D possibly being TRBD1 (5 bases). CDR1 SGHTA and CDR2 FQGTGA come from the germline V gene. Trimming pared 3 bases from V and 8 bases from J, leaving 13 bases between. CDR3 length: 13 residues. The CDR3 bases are TGTGCCAGCAGCTTCCAGGGTCAGGTGGGCTACACCTTC. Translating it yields CASSFQGQVGYTF.

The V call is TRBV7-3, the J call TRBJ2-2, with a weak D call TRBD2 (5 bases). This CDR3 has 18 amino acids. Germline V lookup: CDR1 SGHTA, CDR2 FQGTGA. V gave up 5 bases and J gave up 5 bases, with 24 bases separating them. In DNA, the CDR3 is TGTGCCAGCAGCCCCGTCCAGTTTGGGCGGGTTCGGACCGGGGAGCTGTTTTTT. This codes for CASSPVQFGRVRTGELFF.

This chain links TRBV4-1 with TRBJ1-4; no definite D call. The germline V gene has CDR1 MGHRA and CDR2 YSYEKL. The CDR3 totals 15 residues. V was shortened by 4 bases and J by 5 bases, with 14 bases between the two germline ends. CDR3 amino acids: CASSLTAGRNEKLFF. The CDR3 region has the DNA TGCGCCAGCAGCCTAACAGCCGGGAGAAATGAAAAACTGTTTTTT.

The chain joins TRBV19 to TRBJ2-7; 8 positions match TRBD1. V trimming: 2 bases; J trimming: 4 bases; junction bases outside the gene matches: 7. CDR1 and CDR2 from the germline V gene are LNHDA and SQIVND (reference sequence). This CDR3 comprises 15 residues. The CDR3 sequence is CASSIKGGQVYEQYF. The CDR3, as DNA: TGTGCCAGTAGTATAAAGGGGGGACAGGTTTACGAGCAGTACTTC.

The chain's CDR3 is CASRDSEHQPQHF. CDR3 DNA: TGTGCCAGCCGGGACAGCGAACATCAGCCCCAGCATTTT. The rearrangement uses TRBV27 and TRBJ1-5; 7 nucleotides align to TRBD1. Germline CDR1 reads MNHEY; CDR2 reads SMNVEV (reference sequence). The CDR3 loop spans 13 amino acids. V dropped 8 bases and J dropped 5; count of bases not matched to a gene: 6.

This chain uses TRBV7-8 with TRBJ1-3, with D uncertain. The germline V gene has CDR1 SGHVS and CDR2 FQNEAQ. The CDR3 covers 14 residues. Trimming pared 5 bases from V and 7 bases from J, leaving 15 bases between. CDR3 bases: TGTGCCAGCAGCCCCTCCGACTGGGTGAACACCATATATTTT. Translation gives CASSPSDWVNTIYF. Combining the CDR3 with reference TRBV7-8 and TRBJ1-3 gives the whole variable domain GAGVSQSPRYKVAKRGQDVALRCDPISGHVSLFWYQQALGQGPEFLTYFQNEAQLDKSGLPSDRFFAERPEGSVSTLKIQRTQQEDSAVYLCASSPSDWVNTIYFGEGSWLTVV.

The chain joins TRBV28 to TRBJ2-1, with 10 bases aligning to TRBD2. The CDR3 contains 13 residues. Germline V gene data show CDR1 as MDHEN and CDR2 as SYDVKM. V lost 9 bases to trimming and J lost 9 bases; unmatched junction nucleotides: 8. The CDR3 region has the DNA TGTGCCAGTGAGCGGGAGGGGGGGGGTGAGCAGTTCTTC. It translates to CASEREGGGEQFF.

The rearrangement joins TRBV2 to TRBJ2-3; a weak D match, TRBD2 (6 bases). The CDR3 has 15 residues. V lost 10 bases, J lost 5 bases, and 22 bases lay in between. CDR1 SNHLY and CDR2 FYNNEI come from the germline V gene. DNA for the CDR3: TGTGCCACCCCCCGGGACTTCCCCCACGGAGATACGCAGTATTTT. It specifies CATPRDFPHGDTQYF.

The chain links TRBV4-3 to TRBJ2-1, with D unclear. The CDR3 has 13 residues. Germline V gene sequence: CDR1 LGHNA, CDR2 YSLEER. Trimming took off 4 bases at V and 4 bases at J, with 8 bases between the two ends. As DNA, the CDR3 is TGCGCCAGCAGCCCCACCAGGTACAATGAGCAGTTCTTC. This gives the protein CASSPTRYNEQFF.

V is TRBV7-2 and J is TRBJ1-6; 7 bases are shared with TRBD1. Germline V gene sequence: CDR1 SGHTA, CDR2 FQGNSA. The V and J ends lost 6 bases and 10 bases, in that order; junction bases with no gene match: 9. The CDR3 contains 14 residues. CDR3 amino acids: CASSRDRTRSPLHF. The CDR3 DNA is TGTGCCAGCAGTCGGGACAGAACGAGATCACCCCTCCACTTT. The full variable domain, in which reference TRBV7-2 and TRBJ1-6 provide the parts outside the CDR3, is GAGVSQSPSNKVTEKGKDVELRCDPISGHTALYWYRQSLGQGLEFLIYFQGNSAPDKSGLPSDRFSAERTGGSVSTLTIQRTQQEDSAVYLCASSRDRTRSPLHFGNGTRLTVT.

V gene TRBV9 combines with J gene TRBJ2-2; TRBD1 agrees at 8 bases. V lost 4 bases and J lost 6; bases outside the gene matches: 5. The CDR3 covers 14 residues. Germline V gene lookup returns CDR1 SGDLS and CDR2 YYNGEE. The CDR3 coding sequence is TGTGCCAGCAGCCCTACAGGGGGACCCGGGGAGCTGTTTTTT. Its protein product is CASSPTGGPGELFF.

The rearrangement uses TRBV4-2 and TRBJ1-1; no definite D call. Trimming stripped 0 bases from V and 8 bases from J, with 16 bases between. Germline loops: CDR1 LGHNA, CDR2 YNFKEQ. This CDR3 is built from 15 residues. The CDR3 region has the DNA TGTGCCAGCAGCCAAGATCTACAGCCTCGTCGGGAAGCTTTCTTT. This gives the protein CASSQDLQPRREAFF.

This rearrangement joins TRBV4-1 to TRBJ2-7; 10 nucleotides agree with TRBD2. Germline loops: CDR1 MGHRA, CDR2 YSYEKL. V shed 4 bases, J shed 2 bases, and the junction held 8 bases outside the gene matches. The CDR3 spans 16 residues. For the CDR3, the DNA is TGCGCCAGCAGCCCCCGGGTAGCGGGAGGCGCCTACGAGCAGTACTTC. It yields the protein CASSPRVAGGAYEQYF.